This T cell receptor beta chain was captured by sequencing in a study of persistence of HIV-infected CD4 T cells. This was the immunoSEQ version 4 assay in survey mode. Each sample used up to 1 ug genomic DNA diluted to approximately 10 ng/uL. Some clones are missing from TCRdb's copy, which holds only in-frame ones; the method was immunoSEQ multiplex PCR. This repertoire shows over 35,000 clones, roughly 90% found once; its top ten account for less than 2%. A remark on this clone: The antigen is undetermined.

The study, taken as a whole, reports: Within sorted populations, more oligoclonal TCRs accompanied more oligoclonal proviruses.

Cells were stimulated nonspecifically with anti-CD3/anti-CD28 magnetic beads. CD4+ T cells upregulating both CD40 ligand and CD69 were sorted as responding cells. Inclusion required CMV-positive serology and CD4+ counts above 400 cells/uL. V was shortened by 8 bases and J by 4 bases, with 18 bases between the two germline ends. CDR3 length: 14 amino acids. Germline V lookup: CDR1 MNHEY, CDR2 SVGAGI. The receptor was derived from an adult man with HIV who was CMV-seropositive. This sequence joins TRBV6-5 and TRBJ2-7, with D possibly being TRBD2 (5 bases). Sample: CD4+ T cells sorted from PBMCs after roughly 17-hour stimulation, taken from a patient who received antiretroviral therapy. CDR3: CASSRGAGPYEQYF. DNA for the CDR3: TGTGCCAGCTCTCGGGGAGCTGGGCCATACGAGCAGTACTTC.